This record covers a single T cell receptor beta chain. Its antigen is currently unknown. These data belong to a study of OX40 agonist ivuxolimab in advanced cancers. On the study more broadly: Three patients had partial responses: one hepatocellular carcinoma, two cutaneous melanoma. The study's findings and limits: Within 6 weeks, CD4+ and CD8+ blood T cells expanded clonally at 0.1 to 3.0 mg/kg.

The data were produced by immunoSEQ multiplex PCR, yet TCRdb's version contains in-frame clones alone and is incomplete. The sample lists 20,000 to 25,000 clones, around 87% occurring once. V lost 3 bases, J lost 6 bases, and 4 bases lay in between. CDR1 MNHEY and CDR2 SMNVEV come from the germline V gene (reference sequence). This CDR3 has 11 residues. Exclusion applied to patients with autoimmune disease history or systemic immunosuppression. The V call is TRBV27, the J call TRBJ2-3; no reliable D call. The sample here was CD4+ or CD8+ T cells sorted from blood, taken in a trial of the OX40 agonist ivuxolimab. This clonotype was sampled from an adult with an advanced solid tumor such as melanoma, head and neck, liver or kidney cancer. This CDR3 reads CASSLFDTQYF. CDR3 in DNA: TGTGCCAGCAGTTTGTTCGATACGCAGTATTTT.